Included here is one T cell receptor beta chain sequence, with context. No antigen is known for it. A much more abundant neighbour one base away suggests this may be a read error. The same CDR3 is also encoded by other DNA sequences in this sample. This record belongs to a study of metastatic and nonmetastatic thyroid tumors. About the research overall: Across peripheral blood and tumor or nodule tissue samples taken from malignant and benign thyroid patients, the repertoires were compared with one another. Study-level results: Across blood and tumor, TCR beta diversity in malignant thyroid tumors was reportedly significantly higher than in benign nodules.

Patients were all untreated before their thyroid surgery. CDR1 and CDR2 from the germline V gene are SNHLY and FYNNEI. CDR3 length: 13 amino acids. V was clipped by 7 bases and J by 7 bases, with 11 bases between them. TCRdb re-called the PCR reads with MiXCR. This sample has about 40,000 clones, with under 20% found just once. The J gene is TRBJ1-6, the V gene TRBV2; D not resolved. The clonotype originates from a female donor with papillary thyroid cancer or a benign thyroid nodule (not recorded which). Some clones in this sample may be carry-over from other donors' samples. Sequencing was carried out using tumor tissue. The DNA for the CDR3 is TGTGCCAGCAACGGGGTCGGAAATTCACCCCTCCACTTT. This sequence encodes CASNGVGNSPLHF.